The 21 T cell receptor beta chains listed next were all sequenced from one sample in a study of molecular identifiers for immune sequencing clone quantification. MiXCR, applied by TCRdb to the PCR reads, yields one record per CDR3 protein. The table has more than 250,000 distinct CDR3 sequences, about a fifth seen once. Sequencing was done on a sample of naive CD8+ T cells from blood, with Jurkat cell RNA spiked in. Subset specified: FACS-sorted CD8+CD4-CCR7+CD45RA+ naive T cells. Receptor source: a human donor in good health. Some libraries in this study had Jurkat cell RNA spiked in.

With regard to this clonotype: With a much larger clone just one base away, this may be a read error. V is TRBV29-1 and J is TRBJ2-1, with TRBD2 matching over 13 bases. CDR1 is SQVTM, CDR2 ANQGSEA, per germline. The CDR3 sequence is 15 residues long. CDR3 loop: CSVEAGLAGISEQLF. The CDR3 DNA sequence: TGCAGCGTTGAAGCGGGACTAGCGGGGATTAGTGAGCAGCTCTTC.

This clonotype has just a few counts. CDR3 loop: CASSEPSDLAKNIQYF. The CDR3 coding sequence is TGCGCCAGCAGTGAGCCATCGGACTTGGCCAAAAACATTCAGTACTTC. The chain has TRBV10-2 and TRBJ2-4, with D possibly matching TRBD2 (5 bases). V lost 2 bases and J lost 1, with 12 bases in between. CDR3 length: 16 residues. The germline CDR1 and CDR2 sequences are WSHSY and SAAADI.

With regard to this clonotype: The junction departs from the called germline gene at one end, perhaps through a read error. The CDR3 DNA follows: TGCGCCAGCAGGGAACCGGGACTAGCGAATTACGAGCAGTGCTTC. Its protein is CASREPGLANYEQCF. The chain has TRBV10-2 and TRBJ2-7; 10 nucleotides align to TRBD2. The CDR3 contains 15 residues. Germline CDR1 is WSHSY and CDR2 is SAAADI.

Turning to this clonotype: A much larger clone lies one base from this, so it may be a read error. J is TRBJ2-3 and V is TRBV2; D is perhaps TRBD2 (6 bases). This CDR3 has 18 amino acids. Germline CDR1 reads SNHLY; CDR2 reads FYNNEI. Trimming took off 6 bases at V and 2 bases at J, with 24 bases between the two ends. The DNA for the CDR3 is TGTGCCAGCAGGTCGGGAGCTACGACGCCCTCTGCCACAGATACGCAGTATTTT. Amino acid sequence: CASRSGATTPSATDTQYF.

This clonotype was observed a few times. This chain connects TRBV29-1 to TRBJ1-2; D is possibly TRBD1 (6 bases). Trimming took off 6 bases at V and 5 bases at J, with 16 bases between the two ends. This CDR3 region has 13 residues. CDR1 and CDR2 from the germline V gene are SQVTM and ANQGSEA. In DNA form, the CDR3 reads TGCAGCGTCGCCGATGGGACACAGTATGGCTACACCTTC. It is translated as CSVADGTQYGYTF. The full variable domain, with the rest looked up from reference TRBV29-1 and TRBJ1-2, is SAVISQKPSRDICQRGTSLTIQCQVDSQVTMMFWYRQQPGQSLTLIATANQGSEATYESGFVIDKFPISRPNLTFSTLTVSNMSPEDSSIYLCSVADGTQYGYTFGSGTRLTVV.

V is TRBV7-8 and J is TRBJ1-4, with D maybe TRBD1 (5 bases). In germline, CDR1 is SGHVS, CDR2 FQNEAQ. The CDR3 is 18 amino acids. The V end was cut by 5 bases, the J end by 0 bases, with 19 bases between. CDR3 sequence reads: CASSLISGTMATNEKLFF. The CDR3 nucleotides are TGTGCCAGCAGCCTAATCTCCGGGACCATGGCAACTAATGAAAAACTGTTTTTT.

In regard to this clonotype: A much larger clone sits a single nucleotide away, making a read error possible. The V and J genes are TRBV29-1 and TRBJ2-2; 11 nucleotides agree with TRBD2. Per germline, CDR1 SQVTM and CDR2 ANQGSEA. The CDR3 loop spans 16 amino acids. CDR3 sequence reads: CSAGLAGRANTGELVF. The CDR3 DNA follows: TGCAGCGCCGGACTAGCGGGCCGCGCGAACACCGGGGAGCTGGTTTTT.

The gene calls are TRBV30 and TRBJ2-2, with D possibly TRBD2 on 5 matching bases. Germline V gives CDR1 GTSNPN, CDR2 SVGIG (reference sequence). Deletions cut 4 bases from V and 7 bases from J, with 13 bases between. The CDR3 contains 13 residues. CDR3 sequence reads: CAWIGVISGELFF. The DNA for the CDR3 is TGTGCCTGGATCGGGGTCATCAGCGGGGAGCTGTTTTTT.

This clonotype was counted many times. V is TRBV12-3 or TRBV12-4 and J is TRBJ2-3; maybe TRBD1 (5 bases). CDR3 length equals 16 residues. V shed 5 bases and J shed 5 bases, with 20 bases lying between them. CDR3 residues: CASSPSGGALIDTQYF. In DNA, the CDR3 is TGTGCCAGCAGTCCATCAGGTGGGGCCCTTATAGATACGCAGTATTTT.

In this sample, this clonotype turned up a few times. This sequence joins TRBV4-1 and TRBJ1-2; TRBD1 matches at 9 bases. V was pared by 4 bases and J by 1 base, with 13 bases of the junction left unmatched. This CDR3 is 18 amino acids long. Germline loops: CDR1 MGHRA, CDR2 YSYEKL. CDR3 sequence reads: CASSPQLTGGAFNYGYTF. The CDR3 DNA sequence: TGCGCCAGCAGCCCCCAATTGACAGGGGGTGCCTTTAACTATGGCTACACCTTC.

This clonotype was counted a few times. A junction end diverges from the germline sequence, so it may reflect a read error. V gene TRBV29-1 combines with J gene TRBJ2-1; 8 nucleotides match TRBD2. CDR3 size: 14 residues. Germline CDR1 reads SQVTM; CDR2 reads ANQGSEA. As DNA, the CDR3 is TGCAGCGTCCTGGCACTAGCGGACTACAATGAGCAGCTCTTC. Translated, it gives CSVLALADYNEQLF.

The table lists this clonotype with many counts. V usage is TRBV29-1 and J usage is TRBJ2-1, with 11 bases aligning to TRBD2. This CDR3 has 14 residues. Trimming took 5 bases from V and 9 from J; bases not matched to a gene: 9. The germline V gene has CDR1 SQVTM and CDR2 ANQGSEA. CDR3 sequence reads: CSVRLAGPVGEQFF. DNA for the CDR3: TGCAGCGTTAGACTAGCGGGACCCGTGGGTGAGCAGTTCTTC.

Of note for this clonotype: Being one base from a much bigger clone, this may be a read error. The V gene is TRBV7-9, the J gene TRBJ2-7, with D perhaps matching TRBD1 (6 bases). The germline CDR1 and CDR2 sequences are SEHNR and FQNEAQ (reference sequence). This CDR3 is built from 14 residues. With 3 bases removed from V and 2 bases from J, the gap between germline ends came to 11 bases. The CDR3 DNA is TGTGCCAGCAGCTTGGGGGCTAGGACCTACGAGCAGTACTTC. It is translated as CASSLGARTYEQYF. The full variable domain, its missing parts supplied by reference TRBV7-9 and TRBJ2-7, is DTGVSQNPRHKITKRGQNVTFRCDPISEHNRLYWYRQTLGQGPEFLTYFQNEAQLEKSRLLSDRFSAERPKGSFSTLEIQRTEQGDSAMYLCASSLGARTYEQYFGPGTRLTVT.

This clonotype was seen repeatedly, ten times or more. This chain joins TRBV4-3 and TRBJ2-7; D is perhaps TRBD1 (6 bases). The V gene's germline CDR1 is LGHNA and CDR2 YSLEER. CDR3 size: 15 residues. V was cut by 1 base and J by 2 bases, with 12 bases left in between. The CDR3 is CASSQVPDRAYEQYF. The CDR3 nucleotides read TGCGCCAGCAGCCAAGTCCCGGACAGAGCCTACGAGCAGTACTTC.

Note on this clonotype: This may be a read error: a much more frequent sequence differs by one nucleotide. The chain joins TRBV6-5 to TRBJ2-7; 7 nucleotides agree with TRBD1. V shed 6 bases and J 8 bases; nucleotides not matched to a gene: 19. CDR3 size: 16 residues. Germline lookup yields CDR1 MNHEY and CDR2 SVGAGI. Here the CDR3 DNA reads TGTGCCAGCAGCCCCATTGCCGGGACAGAGATGTACAAGCAGTACTTC. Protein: CASSPIAGTEMYKQYF.

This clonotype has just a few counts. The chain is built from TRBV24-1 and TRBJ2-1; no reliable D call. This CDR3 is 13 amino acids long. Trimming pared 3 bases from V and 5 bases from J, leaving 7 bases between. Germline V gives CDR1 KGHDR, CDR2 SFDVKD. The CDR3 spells CATSDTRDNEQFF. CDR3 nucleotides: TGTGCCACCAGTGATACACGCGACAATGAGCAGTTCTTC.

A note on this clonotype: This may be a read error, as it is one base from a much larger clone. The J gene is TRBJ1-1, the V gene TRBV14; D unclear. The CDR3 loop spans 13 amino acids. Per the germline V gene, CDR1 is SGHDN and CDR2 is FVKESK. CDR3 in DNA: TGTGCCAGCAGCCAAGGTCAAAAGATTTCGGCTTCCTTT. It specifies CASSQGQKISASF.

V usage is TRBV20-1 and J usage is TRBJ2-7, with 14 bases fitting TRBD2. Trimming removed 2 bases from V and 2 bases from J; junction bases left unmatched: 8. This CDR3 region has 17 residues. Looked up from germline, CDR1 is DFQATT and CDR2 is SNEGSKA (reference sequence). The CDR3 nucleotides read TGCAGTGCTAGATCGGGACTAGCGGGAGTTTTTGCCTACGAGCAGTACTTC. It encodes CSARSGLAGVFAYEQYF.

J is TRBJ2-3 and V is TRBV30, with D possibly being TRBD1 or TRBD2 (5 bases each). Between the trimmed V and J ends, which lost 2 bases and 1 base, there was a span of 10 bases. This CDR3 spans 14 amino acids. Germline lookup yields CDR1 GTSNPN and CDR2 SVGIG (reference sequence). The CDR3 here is CAWSTGRGTDTQYF. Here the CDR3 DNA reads TGTGCCTGGAGTACGGGGCGGGGCACAGATACGCAGTATTTT.

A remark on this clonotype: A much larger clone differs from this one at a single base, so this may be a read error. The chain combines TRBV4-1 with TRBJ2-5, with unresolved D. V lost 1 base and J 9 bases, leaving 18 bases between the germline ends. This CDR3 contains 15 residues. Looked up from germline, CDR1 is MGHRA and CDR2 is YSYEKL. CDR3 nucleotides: TGCGCCAGCAGCCAAGTTGATAGCCGCGGCGAGGCCCAGTACTTC. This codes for CASSQVDSRGEAQYF.

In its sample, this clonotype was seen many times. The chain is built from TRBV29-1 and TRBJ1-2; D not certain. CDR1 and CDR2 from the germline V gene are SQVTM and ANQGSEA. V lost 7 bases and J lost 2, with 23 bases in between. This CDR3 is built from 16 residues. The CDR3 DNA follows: TGCAGCGCCGTAATTCCGGACCTAACGGACAACTATGGCTACACCTTC. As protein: CSAVIPDLTDNYGYTF. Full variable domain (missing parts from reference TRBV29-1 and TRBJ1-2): SAVISQKPSRDICQRGTSLTIQCQVDSQVTMMFWYRQQPGQSLTLIATANQGSEATYESGFVIDKFPISRPNLTFSTLTVSNMSPEDSSIYLCSAVIPDLTDNYGYTFGSGTRLTVV.